These 25 T cell receptor beta chains came from one sample sequenced in a study of blood T cell repertoires in COVID-19. Assay used: immunoSEQ multiplex PCR; TCRdb lists only in-frame clones, some missing. The sample has some 200,000 clones; about 80% are singletons. The sample was peripheral blood. The receptors originated from a woman aged 60 to 75 with acute or convalescent COVID-19.

The V and J genes are TRBV6-5 and TRBJ1-2; D uncertain. CDR3 length: 13 amino acids. Germline V gene lookup returns CDR1 MNHEY and CDR2 SVGAGI. V gave up 4 bases and J gave up 4 bases, with 10 bases separating them. The CDR3 reads CASSSGSSYGYTF. The CDR3 DNA reads as TGTGCCAGCAGTTCGGGGTCCTCCTATGGCTACACCTTC.

The chain carries TRBV12-5 and TRBJ2-3; 7 positions agree with TRBD2. Per the germline V gene, CDR1 is LGHNT and CDR2 is FRNRAP. This CDR3 region has 16 residues. V lost 2 bases and J lost 3; bases outside the gene matches: 8. The CDR3 sequence: CASGLMGGGLTDTQYF. As DNA, the CDR3 is TGTGCTAGTGGTTTGATGGGGGGAGGGCTGACAGATACGCAGTATTTT.

This chain connects TRBV5-4 to TRBJ2-6, with D unclear. In germline, CDR1 is SGHNT, CDR2 YYREEE (reference sequence). The CDR3 spans 15 residues. V was trimmed by 2 bases and J by 1 base, leaving 7 bases between them. CDR3 DNA sequence: TGTGCCAGCAGCTTATCTGCGTCTGGGGCCAACGTCCTGACTTTC. Encoded protein: CASSLSASGANVLTF.

This clone was found once. This chain uses TRBV4-2 with TRBJ2-5; 12 bases match TRBD2. V lost 3 bases to trimming and J lost 2 bases; unmatched junction nucleotides: 4. CDR3 length equals 16 residues. The germline CDR1 and CDR2 sequences are LGHNA and YNFKEQ. Written as DNA, the CDR3 is TGTGCCAGCAGCCAGTCAACTAGCGGGGGGCAAGAGACCCAGTACTTC. Translated: CASSQSTSGGQETQYF.

The V call is TRBV4-2, the J call TRBJ2-1; 12 bases line up with TRBD2. This CDR3 is built from 19 residues. V trimming: 1 base; J trimming: 4 bases; junction bases outside the gene matches: 11. Germline V lookup: CDR1 LGHNA, CDR2 YNFKEQ. CDR3 sequence reads: CASSQVLGSSGGAYNEQFF. Here the CDR3 DNA reads TGTGCCAGCAGCCAAGTCCTTGGTTCTAGCGGGGGGGCGTACAATGAGCAGTTCTTC.

V usage is TRBV4-2 and J usage is TRBJ2-1, with 10 bases lining up with TRBD2. The CDR3 contains 16 residues. V was clipped by 0 bases and J by 3 bases; unmatched bases: 2. Germline loops: CDR1 LGHNA, CDR2 YNFKEQ. The CDR3 spells CASSQDVAGGYNEQFF. The CDR3 coding sequence is TGTGCCAGCAGCCAAGATGTAGCGGGGGGCTACAATGAGCAGTTCTTC.

J is TRBJ1-4 and V is TRBV7-2; D is possibly TRBD1 (5 bases). The CDR3 is 16 residues long. Germline V CDR1 and CDR2: SGHTA, FQGNSA. V shed 3 bases and J shed 5 bases, with 16 bases lying between them. The CDR3 DNA reads TGTGCCAGCAGCTTGGATATCTGGGGCGCGAATGAAAAACTGTTTTTT. Residues: CASSLDIWGANEKLFF.

This clone has ten or more counts. The chain is built from TRBV18 and TRBJ1-3; D not certain. The CDR3 consists of 15 residues. V was shortened by 2 bases and J by 0 bases, with 8 bases between the two germline ends. Germline V lookup: CDR1 KGHSH, CDR2 LQKENI. This CDR3 reads CASSPIHSSGNTIYF. CDR3 in DNA: TGTGCCAGCTCACCAATTCACAGCTCTGGAAACACCATATATTTT.

The chain couples TRBV11-2 to TRBJ2-4; 10 bases align to TRBD2. With V trimmed by 8 bases and J by 7 bases, 23 bases remained unmatched. The CDR3 length is 19 residues. CDR1 and CDR2 (germline): SGHAT, FQNNGV. The CDR3, as DNA: TGTGCCAGCGGACCCATCCCCAAGCGGGGGGGCCCCGAGCGGAACATTCAGTACTTC. It specifies CASGPIPKRGGPERNIQYF.

The V and J genes are TRBV4-2 and TRBJ1-1; 7 nucleotides align to TRBD1. Germline-derived CDR1 and CDR2 are LGHNA and YNFKEQ. The CDR3 contains 12 residues. The junction had 1 base not matched to a gene; V was cut back by 3 bases and J by 6 bases. DNA for the CDR3: TGTGCCAGCAGCCAGGGACAGTCTGAAGCTTTCTTT. Its protein is CASSQGQSEAFF.

This chain links TRBV7-2 with TRBJ1-2; TRBD1 matches 8 bases. The germline gives CDR1 SGHTA, CDR2 FQGNSA. The length of the CDR3 is 14 residues. V lost 4 bases and J lost 3; bases outside the gene matches: 4. CDR3 nucleotides: TGTGCCAGCAGCTCTGGACAGGGCCACTATGGCTACACCTTC. The encoded protein is CASSSGQGHYGYTF.

Only one count was recorded for this clone. This rearrangement joins TRBV7-9 to TRBJ2-2, with a tentative D call TRBD2 (6 bases). Germline CDR1 is SEHNR and CDR2 is FQNEAQ (reference sequence). CDR3 size: 16 residues. V was shortened by 1 base and J by 1 base, with 10 bases between the two germline ends. The CDR3 spells CASSLVAGMNTGELFF. CDR3 DNA sequence: TGTGCCAGCAGCTTAGTTGCGGGGATGAACACCGGGGAGCTGTTTTTT.

This sequence joins TRBV9 and TRBJ2-5; TRBD2 agrees at 14 bases. Germline trimming cut 3 bases from V and 5 bases from J; bases unmatched to any gene: 12. The CDR3 is 18 amino acids. Germline V lookup: CDR1 SGDLS, CDR2 YYNGEE. This CDR3 is CASSDPLRLAGGSETQYF. The CDR3 nucleotides are TGTGCCAGCAGCGACCCATTAAGACTAGCGGGGGGGTCGGAGACCCAGTACTTC.

This clone was recorded only once. V is TRBV5-4 and J is TRBJ2-7; 9 bases fit TRBD2. The CDR3 is made up of 18 amino acids. Germline CDR1 is SGHNT and CDR2 is YYREEE (reference sequence). V was clipped by 5 bases and J by 5 bases; unmatched bases: 20. CDR3 bases: TGTGCCAGCAGTAAGTTGGGTCATATTGGGGGACTAGCCCACGAGCAGTACTTC. Protein product: CASSKLGHIGGLAHEQYF.

This rearrangement joins TRBV2 to TRBJ2-2; possibly TRBD2 for D (5 bases). This CDR3 has 15 residues. In germline, CDR1 is SNHLY, CDR2 FYNNEI. The V and J ends lost 0 bases and 6 bases respectively, with 11 bases between them. The CDR3 spells CASSEALWRSGELFF. CDR3 in DNA: TGTGCCAGCAGTGAAGCGCTTTGGAGGTCCGGGGAGCTGTTTTTT. The whole variable domain, filled in from reference TRBV2 and TRBJ2-2, reads EPEVTQTPSHQVTQMGQEVILRCVPISNHLYFYWYRQILGQKVEFLVSFYNNEISEKSEIFDDQFSVERPDGSNFTLKIRSTKLEDSAMYFCASSEALWRSGELFFGEGSRLTVL.

The chain joins TRBV3-1 (or the pseudogene TRBV3-2) to TRBJ1-1, with TRBD1 as a possible D gene (6 bases). CDR1 is LGHDT, CDR2 YNNKEL, per germline (reference sequence). Trimming stripped 1 base from V and 3 bases from J, with 21 bases between. The CDR3 is made up of 18 amino acids. CDR3 nucleotides: TGTGCCAGCAGCCAAGGCCGGGGGCGGGGGGCTGATGACACTGAAGCTTTCTTT. It codes for CASSQGRGRGADDTEAFF.

The chain recombines TRBV5-1 with TRBJ2-4, with 8 bases matching TRBD2. The CDR3 has 17 amino acids. Trimming took 4 bases from V and 0 from J; bases not matched to a gene: 9. CDR1 is SGHRS, CDR2 YFSETQ, per germline. DNA for the CDR3: TGCGCCAGCAGCCAAAGCGGGGGTAAACTAGCCAAAAACATTCAGTACTTC. Translating gives CASSQSGGKLAKNIQYF.

J is TRBJ1-1 and V is TRBV28; D is possibly TRBD1 (6 bases). Trimming took off 5 bases at V and 4 bases at J, with 11 bases between the two ends. CDR1 is MDHEN and CDR2 is SYDVKM in the germline V gene. The CDR3 spans 13 residues. The CDR3 nucleotides are TGTGCCAGCAGTACAGGGTTAGCCACTGAAGCTTTCTTT. Its translation is CASSTGLATEAFF.

Only one count was recorded for this clone. This chain links TRBV30 with TRBJ2-1; D might be TRBD2 (5 bases). This CDR3 comprises 11 residues. V was pared by 0 bases and J by 11 bases, with 8 bases between. CDR1 is GTSNPN, CDR2 SVGIG, per germline (reference sequence). This CDR3 is CAWSVTGKQFF. In DNA, the CDR3 is TGTGCCTGGAGTGTAACGGGAAAGCAGTTCTTC.

The V and J genes are TRBV6-2 or TRBV6-3 and TRBJ2-1, with 9 bases lining up with TRBD1. V lost 2 bases to trimming and J lost 9 bases; unmatched junction nucleotides: 5. Germline V gives CDR1 MNHEY, CDR2 SVGEGT. This CDR3 is 14 amino acids long. The CDR3 DNA sequence: TGTGCCAGCAGTTACGCGGGACAGGGTCGTGAGCAGTTCTTC. This codes for CASSYAGQGREQFF.

This chain connects TRBV18 to TRBJ2-7; 7 nucleotides line up with TRBD1. The CDR3 extends over 14 amino acids. Losses at the gene ends were 1 base for V and 1 base for J; bases not matched to a gene: 1. The germline V gene encodes CDR1 KGHSH and CDR2 LQKENI. In DNA, the CDR3 is TGTGCCAGCTCACCACAGGACAGGTCCTACGAGCAGTACTTC. Protein product: CASSPQDRSYEQYF.

The chain combines TRBV5-6 with TRBJ2-1; 8 nucleotides match TRBD1. This CDR3 has 18 residues. Trimming cost V 0 bases and J 8 bases; bases outside gene matches: 16. Germline V gives CDR1 SGHDT, CDR2 YYEEEE. Here the CDR3 DNA reads TGTGCCAGCAGCTTGGAGGAAATACACGGGACAGGCTGGGATGAGCAGTTCTTC. Protein: CASSLEEIHGTGWDEQFF.

The chain employs TRBV28 and TRBJ1-2; tentative D call: TRBD1 (5 bases). Germline V gives CDR1 MDHEN, CDR2 SYDVKM. The V and J ends lost 5 bases and 2 bases respectively, with 15 bases between them. The CDR3 length is 15 residues. CDR3 sequence reads: CASSPPGVLNYGYTF. Here the CDR3 DNA reads TGTGCCAGCAGTCCCCCGGGGGTCTTAAACTATGGCTACACCTTC.

The chain carries TRBV5-1 and TRBJ1-1, with D maybe TRBD1 (6 bases). The length of the CDR3 is 14 residues. V lost 4 bases and J lost 5, with 15 bases in between. Per the germline V gene, CDR1 is SGHRS and CDR2 is YFSETQ. The CDR3, as DNA: TGCGCCAGCAGCCCTTTACAGGGAAGGACTGAAGCTTTCTTT. Protein sequence: CASSPLQGRTEAFF.

The gene calls are TRBV5-5 and TRBJ1-1; D is possibly TRBD1 (6 bases). The CDR3 loop spans 14 amino acids. In germline, CDR1 is SGHKS, CDR2 YYEKEE (reference sequence). V gave up 0 bases and J gave up 1 base, with 7 bases separating them. The CDR3 sequence is CASSLVGGNTEAFF. CDR3 DNA sequence: TGTGCCAGCAGCTTGGTAGGGGGGAACACTGAAGCTTTCTTT.